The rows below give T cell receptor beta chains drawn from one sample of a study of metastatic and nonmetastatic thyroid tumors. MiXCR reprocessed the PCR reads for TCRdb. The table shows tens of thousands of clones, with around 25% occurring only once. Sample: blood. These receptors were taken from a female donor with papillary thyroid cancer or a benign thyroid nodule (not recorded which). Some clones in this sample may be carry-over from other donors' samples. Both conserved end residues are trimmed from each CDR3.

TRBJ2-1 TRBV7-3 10 ASSTTTNEQF
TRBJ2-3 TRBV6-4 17 ASSLPTGPIRTSTDTQY
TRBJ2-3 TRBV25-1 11 ATRTGGTDTQY
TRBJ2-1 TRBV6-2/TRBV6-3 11 ASSYGEYNEQF
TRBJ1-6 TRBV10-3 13 AISPLDGINSPLH
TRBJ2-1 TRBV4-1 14 ASSQVPGSAYNEQF
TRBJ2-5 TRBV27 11 ASSLRPGETQY
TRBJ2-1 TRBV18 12 ASSGRTRGNEQF
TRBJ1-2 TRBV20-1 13 SARDPKGSDYGYT
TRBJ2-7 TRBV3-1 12 ASSRTGGVYEQY
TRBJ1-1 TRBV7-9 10 ASIRFDQEAF
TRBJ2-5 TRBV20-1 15 SARDSTSGGVQETQY
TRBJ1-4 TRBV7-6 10 ASSFGNEKLF
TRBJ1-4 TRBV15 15 ATSRGQGAQANEKLF
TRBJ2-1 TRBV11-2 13 ASSYTSGSRNEQF
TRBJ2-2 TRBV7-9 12 ASTSGRDFGELF
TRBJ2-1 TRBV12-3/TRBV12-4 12 ASSSSCRANEQF
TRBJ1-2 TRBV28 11 ASSWGGYYGYT
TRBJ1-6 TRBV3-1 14 ASSQRVRPGDSPLH
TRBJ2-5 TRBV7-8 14 ASSRPRELQQETQY
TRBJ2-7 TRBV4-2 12 ASSQEPGLHEQY
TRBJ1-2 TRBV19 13 ASRPGQGAVGGYT
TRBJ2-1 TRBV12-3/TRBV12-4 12 ASSFLVAVGEQF
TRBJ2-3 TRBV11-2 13 ASSLYRGSQDTQY
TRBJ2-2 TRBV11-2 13 ASSLRLAGAGELF
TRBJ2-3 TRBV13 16 ASSFTSGGALGTDTQY
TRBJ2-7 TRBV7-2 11 ASSLDASYEQY
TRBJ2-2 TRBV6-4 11 ASSAGDTGELF
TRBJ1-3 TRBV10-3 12 AIKLGASGNTIY
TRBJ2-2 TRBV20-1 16 SASPGQGGPRSTGELF
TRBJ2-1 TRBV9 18 ASSVGVASGRGLGGNEQF
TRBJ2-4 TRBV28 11 ATLAGGKNIQY
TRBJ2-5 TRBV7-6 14 ASSLGQGLAGETQY
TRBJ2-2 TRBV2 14 ASSGNAHPNTGELF
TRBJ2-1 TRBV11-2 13 ASSLYMYSYNEQF
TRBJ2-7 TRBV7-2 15 ASSVKTGGGGSYEQY
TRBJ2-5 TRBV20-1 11 SASGTGVETQY
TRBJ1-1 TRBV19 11 ASSIWGNTEAF
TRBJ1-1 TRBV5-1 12 ASSTNPGNTEAF
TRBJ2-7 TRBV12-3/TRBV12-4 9 ASSLTHEQY
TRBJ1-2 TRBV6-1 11 ASSESTRDGYT
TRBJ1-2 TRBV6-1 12 ASKADRPPYGYT
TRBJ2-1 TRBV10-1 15 ASSENRRRRSYNEQF
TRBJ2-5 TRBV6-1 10 ASRKNQETKY
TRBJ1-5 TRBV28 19 ASSPPMGQGGTRLGNQPQH
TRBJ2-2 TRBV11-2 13 ASSWGTGVTGELF
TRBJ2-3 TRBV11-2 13 ASSLDWSRTDTQY
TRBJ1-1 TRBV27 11 ASSLTPGPGSF
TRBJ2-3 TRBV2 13 ASSLLGSDTDTQY
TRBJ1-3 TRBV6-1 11 ASSPQLGDTIY
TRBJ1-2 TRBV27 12 ASRELQGWGGYT
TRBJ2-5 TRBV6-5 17 ASSRRRDRGRVGQETQY